Each of the 2 T cell receptor beta chains below was sequenced from the same sample in a study of cytomegalovirus exposure and HLA in healthy donors. A multiplex PCR was run with 60 Vbeta primers and 13 Jbeta primers. Data came from immunoSEQ multiplex PCR; TCRdb stores just in-frame clones and leaves some out. The table records 90,000 to 95,000 clones, approximately 80% of them present only once. The sample was PBMCs. Source of these receptors: a man aged 18-30 years in good health and CMV-seronegative.

The chain links TRBV30 to TRBJ2-3; 8 bases fit TRBD2. The CDR3 runs to 22 residues. V trimming: 3 bases; J trimming: 0 bases; junction bases outside the gene matches: 26. The germline V gene encodes CDR1 GTSNPN and CDR2 SVGIG (reference sequence). The CDR3 spells CAWSVRLKLLGGGRPSTDTQYF. Written as DNA, the CDR3 is TGTGCCTGGAGCGTTCGACTAAAACTACTGGGCGGGGGGCGACCAAGCACAGATACGCAGTATTTT.

This clone was seen just once. The V gene is TRBV5-8, the J gene TRBJ2-1, with TRBD1 matching 7 bases. V lost 4 bases, J lost 2 bases, and 6 bases stayed unmatched. This CDR3 contains 15 residues. Per the germline V gene, CDR1 is SGHTS and CDR2 is YDEGEE. As DNA, the CDR3 is TGTGCCAGCAGCCGGGACAGTCAAACCTACAATGAGCAGTTCTTC. It yields the protein CASSRDSQTYNEQFF. Variable domain in full (rest from reference TRBV5-8 and TRBJ2-1): EAGVTQSPTHLIKTRGQQATLRCSPISGHTSVYWYQQALGLGLQFLLWYDEGEERNRGNFPPRFSGRQFPNYSSELNVNALELEDSALYLCASSRDSQTYNEQFFGPGTRLTVL.